This T cell receptor beta chain was observed in a study of T cells in Graves' hyperthyroidism and ophthalmopathy. Study observations and caveats: Model output signaled ophthalmopathy a median approximately 6 months ahead of onset.

This clonotype was found many times. Its antigen remains unidentified. Patients between 18 and 65 years old had hyperthyroidism, newly diagnosed and lasting under 2 months. Thyroid ultrasound and orbital computed tomography, with clinical symptoms and serum thyroxine and TRAb, informed diagnoses. Extraction of PBMCs used roughly 10 ml of fresh peripheral blood. V was clipped by 3 bases and J by 8 bases, with 22 bases between them. This CDR3 is 16 amino acids long. From germline, CDR1 is MDHEN and CDR2 SYDVKM. What was amplified from RNA transcripts were TCR beta CDR3 regions. A set of HTBI primers served as the primers for a first-round RT-PCR of the TCR CDR3. One entry per CDR3 protein results from TCRdb running MiXCR on the multiplex PCR reads. The sample lists under 300,000 distinct CDR3 sequences, roughly an eighth seen once, with less than 8% in the top ten.

The specimen sequenced was blood. The sequence derives from a woman in her forties with Graves' hyperthyroidism. The chain recombines TRBV28 with TRBJ1-2; a weak D match, TRBD1 (5 bases). CDR3 amino acids: CASSFGGVRGPTGYTF. The CDR3 DNA is TGTGCCAGCAGTTTTGGTGGGGTAAGGGGACCGACCGGCTACACCTTC.